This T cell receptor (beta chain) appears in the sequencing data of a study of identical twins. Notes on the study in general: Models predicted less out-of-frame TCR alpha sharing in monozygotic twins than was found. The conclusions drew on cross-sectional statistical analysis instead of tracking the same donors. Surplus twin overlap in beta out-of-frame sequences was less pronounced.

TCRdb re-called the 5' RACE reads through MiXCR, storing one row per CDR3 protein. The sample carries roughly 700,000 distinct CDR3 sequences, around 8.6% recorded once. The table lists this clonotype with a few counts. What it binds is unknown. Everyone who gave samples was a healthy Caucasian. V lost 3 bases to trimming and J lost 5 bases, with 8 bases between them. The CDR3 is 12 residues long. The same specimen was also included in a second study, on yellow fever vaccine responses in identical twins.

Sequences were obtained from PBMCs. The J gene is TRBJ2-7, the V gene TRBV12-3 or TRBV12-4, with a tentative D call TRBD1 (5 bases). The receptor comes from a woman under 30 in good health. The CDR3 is CASSLPGHEQYF. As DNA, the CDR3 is TGTGCCAGCAGTTTGCCAGGGCACGAGCAGTACTTC.